These 25 T cell receptor beta chains originate from one sample sequenced in a study of cytomegalovirus exposure and HLA in healthy donors. PCR used 60 Vbeta primers and 13 Jbeta primers. Profiling relied on immunoSEQ multiplex PCR, and the TCRdb table lists in-frame clones only, not all of them. Here the sample spans hundreds of thousands of clones, more than 60% being singletons. Sequenced input: PBMCs. These receptors originate from a woman younger than 45 in good health and CMV-seronegative.

The chain's CDR3 is CASQAGPNQPQHF. CDR3 DNA sequence: TGTGCCAGCCAGGCAGGGCCCAATCAGCCCCAGCATTTT. The V and J genes are TRBV6-5 and TRBJ1-5; tentatively, D is TRBD1 (5 bases). CDR1 and CDR2 (germline): MNHEY, SVGAGI. Trimming removed 8 bases at V and 3 bases at J, with 11 bases between. The length of the CDR3 is 13 residues.

The J gene is TRBJ1-2, the V gene TRBV7-2; 10 bases fit TRBD1. Germline V CDR1 and CDR2: SGHTA, FQGNSA. V was clipped by 1 base and J by 1 base; unmatched bases: 6. The CDR3 extends over 17 amino acids. Here the CDR3 DNA reads TGTGCCAGCAGCTTAGGGGACAGGGGATATATTAACTATGGCTACACCTTC. It is translated as CASSLGDRGYINYGYTF. Filled out from reference TRBV7-2 and TRBJ1-2, the complete variable domain reads GAGVSQSPSNKVTEKGKDVELRCDPISGHTALYWYRQSLGQGLEFLIYFQGNSAPDKSGLPSDRFSAERTGGSVSTLTIQRTQQEDSAVYLCASSLGDRGYINYGYTFGSGTRLTVV.

V gene TRBV11-2 combines with J gene TRBJ2-7; tentatively, D is TRBD1 (6 bases). Germline assignment: CDR1 SGHAT and CDR2 FQNNGV. V lost 3 bases and J lost 4, with 7 bases in between. The CDR3 loop spans 12 amino acids. CDR3 nucleotide sequence: TGTGCCAGCAGCTTCGACAGGTACGAGCAGTACTTC. This encodes CASSFDRYEQYF.

J is TRBJ2-5 and V is TRBV5-6, with D possibly being TRBD2 (6 bases). CDR1 SGHDT and CDR2 YYEEEE come from the germline V gene. The CDR3 is 14 residues long. Trimming took 2 bases from V and 2 from J, leaving 10 bases between them. CDR3 region: CASSFPGVQETQYF. The CDR3 nucleotides are TGTGCCAGCAGCTTCCCGGGAGTTCAAGAGACCCAGTACTTC. Variable domain in full (rest from reference TRBV5-6 and TRBJ2-5): DAGVTQSPTHLIKTRGQQVTLRCSPKSGHDTVSWYQQALGQGPQFIFQYYEEEERQRGNFPDRFSGHQFPNYSSELNVNALLLGDSALYLCASSFPGVQETQYFGPGTRLLVL.

The chain uses TRBV9 and TRBJ2-1, with D unclear. The CDR3 spans 13 residues. Germline-derived CDR1 and CDR2 are SGDLS and YYNGEE. Between the trimmed V and J ends, which lost 4 bases and 7 bases, there was a span of 12 bases. The CDR3 coding sequence is TGTGCCAGCAGCCCAGACCGGCGGAATGAGCAGTTCTTC. It is translated as CASSPDRRNEQFF.

V is TRBV5-4 and J is TRBJ2-6; a weak D match, TRBD1 (6 bases). The germline V gene has CDR1 SGHNT and CDR2 YYREEE (reference sequence). The V and J ends lost 4 bases and 2 bases respectively, with 10 bases between them. The CDR3 length is 15 residues. CDR3: CASSRTGTGANVLTF. The CDR3 coding sequence is TGTGCCAGCAGCCGAACAGGGACTGGGGCCAACGTCCTGACTTTC.

The chain links TRBV11-2 to TRBJ2-2, with 13 bases fitting TRBD2. Germline CDR1 is SGHAT and CDR2 is FQNNGV. Trimming cost V 5 bases and J 8 bases; bases outside gene matches: 8. The CDR3 has 16 residues. CDR3 region: CASSPILAGGSGELFF. CDR3 coding DNA: TGTGCCAGCAGCCCCATACTAGCGGGGGGGTCTGGGGAGCTGTTTTTT. Combining the CDR3 with reference TRBV11-2 and TRBJ2-2 gives the whole variable domain EAGVAQSPRYKIIEKRQSVAFWCNPISGHATLYWYQQILGQGPKLLIQFQNNGVVDDSQLPKDRFSAERLKGVDSTLKIQPAKLEDSAVYLCASSPILAGGSGELFFGEGSRLTVL.

This chain links TRBV19 with TRBJ2-2; D might be TRBD2 (5 bases). The length of the CDR3 is 16 residues. The germline CDR1 and CDR2 sequences are LNHDA and SQIVND (reference sequence). Trimming removed 7 bases at V and 4 bases at J, with 19 bases between. The CDR3 region is CASTPMGIASTGELFF. In nucleotides, the CDR3 is TGTGCCAGTACCCCCATGGGTATAGCGAGCACCGGGGAGCTGTTTTTT.

This clone was picked up one time. The genes are TRBV9 and TRBJ1-2; the D gene is possibly TRBD1 (5 bases). The germline gives CDR1 SGDLS, CDR2 YYNGEE. CDR3 length: 15 amino acids. Trimming pared 3 bases from V and 8 bases from J, leaving 20 bases between. The CDR3 region is CASSADIGVAYGYTF. The CDR3 DNA sequence: TGTGCCAGCAGCGCGGACATTGGGGTAGCCTACGGCTACACCTTC.

The V and J genes are TRBV6-5 and TRBJ2-5; 11 bases map to TRBD2. The V and J ends lost 2 bases and 0 bases, in that order; junction bases with no gene match: 2. This CDR3 region has 16 residues. Germline loops: CDR1 MNHEY, CDR2 SVGAGI. CDR3 nucleotide sequence: TGTGCCAGCAGTTACCGGACTAGCGGGCACCAAGAGACCCAGTACTTC. Residues: CASSYRTSGHQETQYF.

The chain recombines TRBV29-1 with TRBJ2-7, with TRBD2 identical over 8 bases. The CDR3 is 15 residues long. Germline V gene lookup returns CDR1 SQVTM and CDR2 ANQGSEA. J gave up 5 bases and V 1 base, and 10 bases lay outside the gene matches. CDR3 coding DNA: TGCAGCGTTGAAGTAATGAGCGGGAGCAGGAACGAGCAGTACTTC. This codes for CSVEVMSGSRNEQYF.

The V gene is TRBV6-5, the J gene TRBJ2-7; D is uncertain. The CDR3 is made up of 11 amino acids. V gave up 2 bases and J gave up 5 bases, with 4 bases separating them. CDR1 and CDR2 from the germline V gene are MNHEY and SVGAGI. Here the CDR3 reads CASSYANEQYF. DNA for the CDR3: TGTGCCAGCAGTTACGCTAACGAGCAGTACTTC.

The chain joins TRBV11-2 to TRBJ2-7, with 8 positions matching TRBD1. The junction had 5 bases not matched to a gene; V was cut back by 0 bases and J by 1 base. The germline V gene has CDR1 SGHAT and CDR2 FQNNGV. The CDR3 contains 16 residues. CDR3 residues: CASSLEGRGRSYEQYF. CDR3 sequence (DNA): TGTGCCAGCAGCTTAGAGGGCAGGGGGCGTTCCTACGAGCAGTACTTC.

The count of this clone is one. The J gene is TRBJ1-4, the V gene TRBV19; D may be TRBD1 (5 bases). This CDR3 region has 13 residues. V was cut by 2 bases and J by 8 bases, with 9 bases left in between. Germline lookup yields CDR1 LNHDA and CDR2 SQIVND (reference sequence). The DNA of the CDR3 is TGTGCCAGTAGTATACAGGGTGTGGAAAAACTGTTTTTT. Translated: CASSIQGVEKLFF.

This chain joins TRBV30 and TRBJ2-2, with 7 positions matching TRBD1. The CDR3 sequence is 14 residues long. The germline CDR1 and CDR2 sequences are GTSNPN and SVGIG (reference sequence). The CDR3, as DNA: TGTGCGTCAACGGGGACAGAAAACACCGGGGAGCTGTTTTTT. Its translation: CASTGTENTGELFF.

This rearrangement joins TRBV2 to TRBJ2-1; 10 positions match TRBD2. CDR1 and CDR2 from the germline V gene are SNHLY and FYNNEI. This CDR3 is 14 amino acids long. V was clipped by 6 bases and J by 7 bases; unmatched bases: 6. For the CDR3, the DNA is TGTGCCAGCAGCCAGAGTAGCGGGGGGAATGAGCAGTTCTTC. Its protein product is CASSQSSGGNEQFF.

CDR3 sequence reads: CASSGPGDGWRQPQHF. In nucleotides, the CDR3 is TGTGCCAGCAGTGGCCCAGGGGACGGATGGCGGCAGCCCCAGCATTTT. The chain links TRBV2 to TRBJ1-5; D might be TRBD1 (6 bases). Germline CDR1 is SNHLY and CDR2 is FYNNEI. There are 16 residues in the CDR3. Trimming stripped 4 bases from V and 7 bases from J, with 20 bases between.

The gene calls are TRBV18 and TRBJ1-5; D ambiguous. V lost 3 bases and J lost 7, with 16 bases in between. Germline values: CDR1 KGHSH, CDR2 LQKENI. The CDR3 length is 15 residues. The CDR3 here is CASSPSGIGEQPQHF. The DNA for the CDR3 is TGTGCCAGCTCACCCTCGGGTATCGGGGAACAGCCCCAGCATTTT. Full variable domain (outside the CDR3, taken from reference TRBV18 and TRBJ1-5): NAGVMQNPRHLVRRRGQEARLRCSPMKGHSHVYWYRQLPEEGLKFMVYLQKENIIDESGMPKERFSAEFPKEGPSILRIQQVVRGDSAAYFCASSPSGIGEQPQHFGDGTRLSIL.

This clone was observed a handful of times. The rearrangement joins TRBV15 to TRBJ2-5; 7 bases map to TRBD1. Germline V gene data show CDR1 as LNHNV and CDR2 as YYDKDF (reference sequence). The CDR3 spans 16 residues. Trimming took 5 bases from V and 0 from J; bases not matched to a gene: 9. This CDR3 reads CATSLRQGRYQETQYF. In DNA form, the CDR3 reads TGTGCCACCAGCTTAAGACAGGGACGGTACCAAGAGACCCAGTACTTC.

The J gene is TRBJ1-1, the V gene TRBV9; TRBD1 agrees at 10 bases. V shed 0 bases and J 11 bases; nucleotides not matched to a gene: 4. Germline V lookup: CDR1 SGDLS, CDR2 YYNGEE. CDR3 length: 13 residues. The CDR3 loop reads CASSVAGTGAAFF. The CDR3 DNA follows: TGTGCCAGCAGCGTAGCGGGGACAGGGGCGGCTTTCTTT.

The gene calls are TRBV4-1 and TRBJ1-3; the D is unclear. With 0 bases removed from V and 4 bases from J, the gap between germline ends came to 13 bases. The germline gives CDR1 MGHRA, CDR2 YSYEKL. The CDR3 is made up of 16 amino acids. CDR3 protein: CASSQEEIRVGNTIYF. As DNA, the CDR3 is TGCGCCAGCAGCCAAGAGGAGATCCGGGTAGGAAACACCATATATTTT.

The V and J genes are TRBV7-8 and TRBJ2-2, with 7 bases that match TRBD2. This CDR3 has 16 residues. Germline trimming cut 1 base from V and 7 bases from J; bases unmatched to any gene: 9. Germline V gives CDR1 SGHVS, CDR2 FQNEAQ. The CDR3 is CASSLVSGRAIGELFF. The CDR3 DNA sequence: TGTGCCAGCAGCTTAGTGAGTGGGAGGGCCATCGGGGAGCTGTTTTTT.

Here the CDR3 reads CASSWRKRGDQETQYF. The CDR3 DNA follows: TGTGCCAGCAGCTGGCGAAAGCGGGGGGACCAAGAGACCCAGTACTTC. The chain employs TRBV7-8 and TRBJ2-5; 9 nucleotides agree with TRBD2. This CDR3 has 16 residues. Trimming took 4 bases from V and 0 from J; bases not matched to a gene: 6. Germline V gene sequence: CDR1 SGHVS, CDR2 FQNEAQ.

The table lists this clone with a few counts. This sequence joins TRBV7-9 and TRBJ2-5; possibly TRBD1 for D (6 bases). The CDR3 consists of 15 residues. Per germline, CDR1 SEHNR and CDR2 FQNEAQ (reference sequence). The ends were cut back, 5 bases at V and 7 bases at J, with 20 bases in the middle. The CDR3 reads CASSPPRGSPLTQYF. CDR3 DNA: TGTGCCAGCAGCCCACCCAGGGGTTCCCCACTGACCCAGTACTTC.

A remark on this clone: A junction end diverges from the germline sequence, so it may reflect a read error. The identical CDR3 is also encoded by other nucleotide sequences in the sample. The chain carries TRBV6-1 and TRBJ1-1, with D perhaps matching TRBD1 (6 bases). The CDR3 runs to 15 residues. The germline gives CDR1 MNHNS, CDR2 SASEGT. The CDR3 nucleotides are TGTGCCAGCAGTTTAAGGGAGGGGAGGGACACCGAAGCTTTCTTT. It encodes CASSLREGRDTEAFF.